This T cell receptor beta chain was obtained from a study of response to subunit inactivated influenza vaccine (dated by TCRdb to the late 2010s). General notes on the study: Deep quantitative T cell receptor repertoire profiling was used in the study to track responses to a trivalent subunit inactivated influenza vaccine. Overall results and qualifications from the work: It was suggested by the authors that each seasonal influenza vaccination may recruit only a limited number of new T cells.

V is pruned by 0 bases and J by 6 bases, leaving 5 bases of the junction without a gene match. CDR1 and CDR2 were assigned from the germline V gene as MDHEN and SYDVKM. The CDR3 goes from the cysteine to the phenylalanine over 14 residues. The only DNA kept is the CDR3, 42 bases in frame from the first base. Within its sample, this clonotype is medium-sized (0.01 to 0.1%). Its binding antigen is unknown. No qualities accompany the bases; no much larger clone lies one base away. The library was generated by RT-PCR. TCRdb shows the sequencer as Illumina HiSeq 2500. The raw public data were reprocessed by TCRdb itself: fastp quality trimming at Q25, MiXCR clonotype calling, in-frame beta chains only. Each CDR3 protein gets just one entry, which takes the most common genes and DNA from the rows behind it. Within this sample are fewer than 550,000 distinct CDR3 sequences, with 25% of them counted one time only. The ten largest clones capture 1.5% to 2% of the sample.

The V and J segments used are TRBV28 and TRBJ2-7; 7 nucleotides in the junction match TRBD2. The receptor comes from a middle-aged man who received an inactivated influenza vaccine. Donor details come from another sample of the same person, matched by shared clones. Sample: CD4+ T cells sorted from PBMCs, taken 5 days after vaccination. This receptor carries the CDR3 CASSLWRRGVEQYF. The nucleotide sequence is given as TGTGCCAGCAGTTTATGGCGCCGGGGGGTCGAGCAGTACTTC.